The clone carrying this T cell receptor (beta chain) was counted between two and nine times. Its antigen is unidentified. TCRdb redid the calling of the reads with MiXCR, one entry per CDR3 protein. In the table there are nearly 650,000 distinct CDR3 sequences, approximately 24% of which are singletons. The CDR3 extends over 11 amino acids. Germline values: CDR1 SQVTM, CDR2 ANQGSEA. Trimming stripped 5 bases from V and 5 bases from J, with 8 bases between. The data belong to a study of T cell repertoires in cytomegalovirus infection. Study-level background: An indication of both CMV infection and matching HLA type came from public TCR beta signatures.

Findings and limits, study-wide: CMV-specific TCR beta clonotypes restricted by HLA-C dominated the ex vivo response.

Sequencing was performed on CD8+ T cells from PBMCs. The TCR was taken from a human donor in good health (CMV status not recorded). Some clones in this sample may be carry-over from other donors' samples. V gene TRBV29-1 combines with J gene TRBJ2-3, with D hard to call. CDR3 DNA: TGCAGCGTTCCCTGGGGAGATACGCAGTATTTT. It translates to CSVPWGDTQYF.